Listed here are 15 T cell receptor beta chains from one sample, sequenced in a study of blood T cell repertoires in COVID-19. Sequenced by immunoSEQ multiplex PCR; TCRdb stores in-frame clones only, minus some. This sample carries 130,000 or so clones, 84% of them seen once, and the ten largest clones take under 10%. Sequencing used peripheral blood. Every receptor here comes from a young man with COVID-19, enrolled during active disease.

The rearrangement links TRBV2 to TRBJ1-4; D gene uncertain. Trimming removed 4 bases from V and 10 bases from J, with 10 bases in between. This CDR3 has 12 amino acids. CDR1 SNHLY and CDR2 FYNNEI come from the germline V gene. The CDR3 protein is CASSGQLVKLFF. The CDR3 bases are TGTGCCAGCAGTGGTCAGCTAGTAAAACTGTTTTTT.

The chain employs TRBV30 and TRBJ1-1; 8 bases map to TRBD1. The trim removed 3 bases at V and 6 bases at J, leaving 3 bases unmatched. Germline assignment: CDR1 GTSNPN and CDR2 SVGIG (reference sequence). The CDR3 extends over 12 amino acids. As DNA, the CDR3 is TGTGCCTGGAGGGGACAGGTGGCTGAAGCTTTCTTT. It encodes CAWRGQVAEAFF.

This clone showed up just a few times. The chain carries TRBV2 and TRBJ2-3; D is undetermined. CDR1 and CDR2 (germline): SNHLY, FYNNEI. CDR3 length equals 14 residues. V was trimmed by 6 bases and J by 0 bases, leaving 10 bases between them. Written as DNA, the CDR3 is TGTGCCAGCAGGTACGGAGCTAGCACAGATACGCAGTATTTT. Its translation is CASRYGASTDTQYF.

This rearrangement joins TRBV27 to TRBJ1-2; 10 positions agree with TRBD1. Germline V gene lookup returns CDR1 MNHEY and CDR2 SMNVEV (reference sequence). Trimming took 6 bases from V and 4 from J; bases not matched to a gene: 8. The CDR3 spans 15 residues. The CDR3 nucleotides are TGTGCCAGCAGCCCCGGGACAGGGGCCGGCTATGGCTACACCTTC. It encodes CASSPGTGAGYGYTF.

This clone was observed a handful of times. The chain recombines TRBV20-1 with TRBJ2-1, with D perhaps TRBD2 (5 bases). The germline V and J ends were trimmed by 6 bases and 10 bases, with 13 bases remaining between them. The CDR3 contains 11 residues. The V gene's germline CDR1 is DFQATT and CDR2 SNEGSKA (reference sequence). CDR3 sequence reads: CSAKSPGEQFF. The CDR3, as DNA: TGCAGTGCCAAGAGCCCGGGGGAGCAGTTCTTC.

The chain couples TRBV14 to TRBJ2-7; 14 bases line up with TRBD2. The V gene's germline CDR1 is SGHDN and CDR2 FVKESK. The CDR3 runs 15 residues. The V segment lost 0 bases and the J segment 6 bases; nucleotides outside the gene matches: 1. In DNA form, the CDR3 reads TGTGCCAGCAGCCAAGAGGGACTAGCGGGAGCCGAGCAGTACTTC. The encoded protein is CASSQEGLAGAEQYF.

J is TRBJ2-7 and V is TRBV28; D is ambiguous. The V end was cut by 1 base, the J end by 1 base, with 14 bases between. This CDR3 has 16 residues. CDR1 is MDHEN, CDR2 SYDVKM, per germline. CDR3 region: CASSLLNGFSSYEQYF. CDR3 sequence (DNA): TGTGCCAGCAGTTTATTGAACGGGTTCAGTTCCTACGAGCAGTACTTC.

The chain links TRBV6-5 to TRBJ1-2; a possible D gene is TRBD1 (6 bases). The CDR3 spans 14 residues. Trimming cost V 6 bases and J 8 bases, with 19 bases left between them. Germline CDR1 is MNHEY and CDR2 is SVGAGI. CDR3 sequence reads: CASSLGGGLGGYTF. The CDR3 DNA reads TGTGCCAGCAGCCTCGGGGGGGGGCTGGGAGGCTACACCTTC.

This clone was seen just once. This sequence joins TRBV28 and TRBJ1-4; D gene ambiguous. The CDR3 has 12 amino acids. V was shortened by 3 bases and J by 7 bases, with 6 bases between the two germline ends. The germline V gene encodes CDR1 MDHEN and CDR2 SYDVKM. CDR3 coding DNA: TGTGCCAGCAGTTTGAGGGTTGAAAAACTGTTTTTT. The encoded protein is CASSLRVEKLFF.

The genes are TRBV30 and TRBJ2-7; 8 bases line up with TRBD1. Germline-derived CDR1 and CDR2 are GTSNPN and SVGIG (reference sequence). CDR3 length: 16 amino acids. The V gene end was trimmed by 8 bases and the J gene end by 6 bases; junction bases not matched to a gene: 21. CDR3: CATSGEETGVSGEQYF. The CDR3 DNA follows: TGTGCCACATCGGGGGAAGAGACAGGGGTCTCCGGCGAGCAGTACTTC.

The chain combines TRBV7-8 with TRBJ2-7, with 14 bases matching TRBD2. The CDR3 totals 18 residues. The trim removed 5 bases at V and 1 base at J, leaving 10 bases unmatched. The germline gives CDR1 SGHVS, CDR2 FQNEAQ. CDR3: CASSRTSGRLSSSYEQYF. Written as DNA, the CDR3 is TGTGCCAGCAGCAGGACTAGCGGGAGGCTTTCTTCGTCCTACGAGCAGTACTTC. Full variable domain (outside the CDR3, taken from reference TRBV7-8 and TRBJ2-7): GAGVSQSPRYKVAKRGQDVALRCDPISGHVSLFWYQQALGQGPEFLTYFQNEAQLDKSGLPSDRFFAERPEGSVSTLKIQRTQQEDSAVYLCASSRTSGRLSSSYEQYFGPGTRLTVT.

The V and J genes are TRBV9 and TRBJ1-1, with D possibly being TRBD1 (6 bases). Trimming cost V 0 bases and J 4 bases, with 10 bases left between them. The CDR3 has 14 amino acids. Germline V gene sequence: CDR1 SGDLS, CDR2 YYNGEE. The CDR3 bases are TGTGCCAGCAGCGTAGGGGGGCCGGGCACTGAAGCTTTCTTT. Protein product: CASSVGGPGTEAFF.

The rearrangement links TRBV7-9 to TRBJ2-5; 10 bases match TRBD1. The germline V gene has CDR1 SEHNR and CDR2 FQNEAQ (reference sequence). Trimming took 5 bases from V and 4 from J; bases not matched to a gene: 1. The CDR3 sequence is 13 residues long. Here the CDR3 reads CASSGTGAETQYF. The CDR3 bases are TGTGCCAGCAGCGGGACAGGGGCAGAGACCCAGTACTTC.

The chain combines TRBV21-1 with TRBJ2-7; TRBD1 is the table's D call and was not checked against the DNA. TRBV21-1 has pseudogene status. The CDR3 has 17 residues. CDR3 nucleotide sequence: TGTGCCAGCAGCAAAAAGTCGACAGGGGAGAGCTCCTACGAGCAGTACTTC. Protein product: CASSKKSTGESSYEQYF.

The chain uses TRBV28 and TRBJ2-1; 7 bases map to TRBD2. Germline lookup yields CDR1 MDHEN and CDR2 SYDVKM. Losses at the gene ends were 3 bases for V and 0 bases for J; bases not matched to a gene: 11. This CDR3 has 18 amino acids. CDR3 sequence (DNA): TGTGCCAGCAGTTTCTCCCTCGGGCGGGAGTCCTCCTACAATGAGCAGTTCTTC. It is translated as CASSFSLGRESSYNEQFF.